A single sample gave rise to the 3 T cell receptor beta chains below, sequenced in a study of Graves' ophthalmopathy and Graves' hyperthyroidism. RNA transcripts served as template for amplifying TCR beta CDR3 sequences. HTBI primers served in a first-round RT-PCR, which a second-round multiplex PCR followed. Via MiXCR, TCRdb re-called the multiplex PCR reads, giving one row per CDR3 protein. The repertoire holds a few hundred thousand distinct CDR3 sequences, with around 18% as singletons. The sample taken for sequencing was peripheral blood. These receptors all come from a young woman with Graves' ophthalmopathy.

This clonotype appeared many times. A much larger clone is a single base away; this may be a read error. A read error is likely, as this CDR3 ends without the conserved phenylalanine or tryptophan. The rearrangement joins TRBV7-2 to TRBJ1-2; D remains unclear. The CDR3 extends over 13 amino acids. The germline V gene encodes CDR1 SGHTA and CDR2 FQGNSA. V dropped 1 base and J dropped 3 bases, with 6 bases sitting between them. In nucleotides, the CDR3 is TGTGCCAGCAGCTTAGTTTCAGACTATGGCTACACCTCC. Amino acids: CASSLVSDYGYTS.

This clonotype was counted ten times or more. The chain links TRBV4-2 to TRBJ1-1, with D possibly matching TRBD1 (6 bases). This CDR3 is built from 16 residues. Germline values: CDR1 LGHNA, CDR2 YNFKEQ. Trimming took off 1 base at V and 1 base at J, with 13 bases between the two ends. CDR3 nucleotides: TGTGCCAGCAGCCAAGCCCGGGGGCAGAAGAACACTGAAGCTTTCTTT. Protein sequence: CASSQARGQKNTEAFF.

The V call is TRBV27, the J call TRBJ2-5; tentatively, D is TRBD1 (5 bases). Trimming removed 4 bases at V and 3 bases at J, with 21 bases between. The CDR3 sequence is 17 residues long. Per germline, CDR1 MNHEY and CDR2 SMNVEV (reference sequence). The CDR3 protein is CASSSLLGLQEKETQYF. The CDR3 DNA reads TGTGCCAGCAGTTCGCTCCTGGGGCTGCAGGAGAAAGAGACCCAGTACTTC.